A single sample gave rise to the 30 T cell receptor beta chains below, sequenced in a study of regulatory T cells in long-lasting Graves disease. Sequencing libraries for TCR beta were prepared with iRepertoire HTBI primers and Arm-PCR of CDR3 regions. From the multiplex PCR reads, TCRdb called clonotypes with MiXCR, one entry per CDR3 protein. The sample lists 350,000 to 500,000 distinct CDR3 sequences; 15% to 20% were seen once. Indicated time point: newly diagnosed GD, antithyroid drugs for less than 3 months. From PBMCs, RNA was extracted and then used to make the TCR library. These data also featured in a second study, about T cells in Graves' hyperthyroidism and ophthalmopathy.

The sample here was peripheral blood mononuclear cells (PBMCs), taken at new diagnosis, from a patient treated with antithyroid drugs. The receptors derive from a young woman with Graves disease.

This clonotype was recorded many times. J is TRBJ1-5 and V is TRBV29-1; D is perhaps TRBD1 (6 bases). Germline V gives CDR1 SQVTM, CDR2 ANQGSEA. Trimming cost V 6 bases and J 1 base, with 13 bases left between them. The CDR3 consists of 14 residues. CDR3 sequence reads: CSVQGVGSNQPQHF. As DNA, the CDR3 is TGCAGCGTACAGGGCGTTGGGAGCAATCAGCCCCAGCATTTT.

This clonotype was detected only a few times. DNA of the CDR3: TGCGCCAGCAGCTTGGTCCAGCGGGAGTTGGATACGCAGTATTTT. It is translated as CASSLVQRELDTQYF. The genes are TRBV5-1 and TRBJ2-3; 8 bases agree with TRBD2. The V segment lost 0 bases and the J segment 6 bases; nucleotides outside the gene matches: 6. The CDR3 is 15 amino acids. Germline-derived CDR1 and CDR2 are SGHRS and YFSETQ.

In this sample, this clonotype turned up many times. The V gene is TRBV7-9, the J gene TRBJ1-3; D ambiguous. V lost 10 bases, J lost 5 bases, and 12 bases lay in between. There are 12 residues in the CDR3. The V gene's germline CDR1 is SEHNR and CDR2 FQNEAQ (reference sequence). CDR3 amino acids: CATEAMRNTIYF. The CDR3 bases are TGTGCCACAGAAGCAATGAGAAACACCATATATTTT.

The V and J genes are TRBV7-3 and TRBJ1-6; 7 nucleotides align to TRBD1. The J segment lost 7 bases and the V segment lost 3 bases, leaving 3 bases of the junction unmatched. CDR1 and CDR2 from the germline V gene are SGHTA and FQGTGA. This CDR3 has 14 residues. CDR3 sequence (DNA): TGTGCCAGCAGCTTCGGGACAGAGAATTCACCCCTCCACTTT. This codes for CASSFGTENSPLHF.

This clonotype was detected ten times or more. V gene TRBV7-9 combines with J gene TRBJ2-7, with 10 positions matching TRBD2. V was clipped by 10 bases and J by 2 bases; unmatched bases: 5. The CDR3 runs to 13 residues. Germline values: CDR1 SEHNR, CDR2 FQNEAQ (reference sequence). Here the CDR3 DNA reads TGTGCCACCGGACTAGCGGAGACCTACGAGCAGTACTTC. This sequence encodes CATGLAETYEQYF.

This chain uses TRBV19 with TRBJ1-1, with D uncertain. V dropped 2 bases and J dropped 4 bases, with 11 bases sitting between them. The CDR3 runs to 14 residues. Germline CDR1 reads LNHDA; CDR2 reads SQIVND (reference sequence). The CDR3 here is CASSIRSGFTEAFF. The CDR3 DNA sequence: TGTGCCAGTAGTATACGTTCGGGTTTCACTGAAGCTTTCTTT.

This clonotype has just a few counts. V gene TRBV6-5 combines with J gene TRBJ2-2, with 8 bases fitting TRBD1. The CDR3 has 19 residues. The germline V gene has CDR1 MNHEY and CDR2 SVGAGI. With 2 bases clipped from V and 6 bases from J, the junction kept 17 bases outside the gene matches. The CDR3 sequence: CASSYTPHGQGGGAGELFF. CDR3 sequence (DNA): TGTGCCAGCAGTTACACGCCTCACGGACAGGGCGGCGGGGCCGGGGAGCTGTTTTTT.

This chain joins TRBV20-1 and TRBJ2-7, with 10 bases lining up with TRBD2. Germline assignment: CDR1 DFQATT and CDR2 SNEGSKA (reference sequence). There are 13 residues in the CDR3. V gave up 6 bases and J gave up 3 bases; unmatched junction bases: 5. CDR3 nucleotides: TGCAGTGCCAAGGGGACTAGCGACTACGAGCAGTACTTC. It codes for CSAKGTSDYEQYF.

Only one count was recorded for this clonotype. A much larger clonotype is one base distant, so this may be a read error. CDR3 bases: TGTGCCAGCAGCTTAGTGGTTAGCGGGGGTATAGATACGCAGTATTTT. Its protein product is CASSLVVSGGIDTQYF. The chain employs TRBV7-8 and TRBJ2-3; 9 nucleotides agree with TRBD2. This CDR3 spans 16 amino acids. V shed 1 base, J shed 5 bases, and the junction held 7 bases outside the gene matches. Germline CDR1 reads SGHVS; CDR2 reads FQNEAQ.

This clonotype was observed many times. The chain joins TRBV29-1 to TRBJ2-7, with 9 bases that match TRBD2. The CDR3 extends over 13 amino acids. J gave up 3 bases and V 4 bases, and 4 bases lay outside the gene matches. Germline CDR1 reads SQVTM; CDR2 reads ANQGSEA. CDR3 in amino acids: CSVGPSGVYEQYF. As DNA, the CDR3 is TGCAGCGTTGGTCCTAGCGGGGTCTACGAGCAGTACTTC.

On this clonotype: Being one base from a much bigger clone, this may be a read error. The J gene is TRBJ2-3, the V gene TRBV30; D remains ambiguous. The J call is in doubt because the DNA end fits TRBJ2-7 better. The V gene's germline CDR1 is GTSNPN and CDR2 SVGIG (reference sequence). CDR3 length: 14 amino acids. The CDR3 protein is CAWNVPPIAYEQYF. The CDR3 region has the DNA TGTGCCTGGAATGTACCCCCGATTGCCTACGAGCAGTACTTC.

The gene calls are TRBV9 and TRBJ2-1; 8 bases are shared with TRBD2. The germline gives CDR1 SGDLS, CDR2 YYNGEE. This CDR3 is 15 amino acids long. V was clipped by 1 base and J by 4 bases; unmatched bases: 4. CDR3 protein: CASSVRLAGYNEQFF. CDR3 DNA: TGTGCCAGCAGCGTAAGGTTAGCGGGATACAATGAGCAGTTCTTC.

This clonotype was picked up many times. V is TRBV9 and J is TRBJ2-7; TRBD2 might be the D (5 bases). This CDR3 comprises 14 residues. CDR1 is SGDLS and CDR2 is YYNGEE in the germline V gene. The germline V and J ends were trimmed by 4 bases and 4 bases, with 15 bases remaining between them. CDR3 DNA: TGTGCCAGCAGCCCCGTTGCGAGGGAATACGAGCAGTACTTC. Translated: CASSPVAREYEQYF.

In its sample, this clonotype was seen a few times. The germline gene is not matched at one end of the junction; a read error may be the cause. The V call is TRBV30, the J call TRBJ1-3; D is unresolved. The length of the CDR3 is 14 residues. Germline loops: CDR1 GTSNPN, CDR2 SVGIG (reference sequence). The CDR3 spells CAWSVSSAGSTIYF. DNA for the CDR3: TGTGCCTGGAGTGTCTCCTCCGCTGGAAGCACCATATATTTT.

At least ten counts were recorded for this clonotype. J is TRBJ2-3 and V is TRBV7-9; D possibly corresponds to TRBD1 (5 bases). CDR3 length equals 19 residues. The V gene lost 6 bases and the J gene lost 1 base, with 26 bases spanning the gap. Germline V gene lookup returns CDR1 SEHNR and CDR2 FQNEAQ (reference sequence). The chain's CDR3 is CASRPPLRTRTTGTDTQYF. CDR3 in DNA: TGTGCCAGCAGACCTCCTCTACGCACTCGGACAACAGGCACAGATACGCAGTATTTT. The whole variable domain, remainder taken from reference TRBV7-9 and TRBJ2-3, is DTGVSQNPRHKITKRGQNVTFRCDPISEHNRLYWYRQTLGQGPEFLTYFQNEAQLEKSRLLSDRFSAERPKGSFSTLEIQRTEQGDSAMYLCASRPPLRTRTTGTDTQYFGPGTRLTVL.

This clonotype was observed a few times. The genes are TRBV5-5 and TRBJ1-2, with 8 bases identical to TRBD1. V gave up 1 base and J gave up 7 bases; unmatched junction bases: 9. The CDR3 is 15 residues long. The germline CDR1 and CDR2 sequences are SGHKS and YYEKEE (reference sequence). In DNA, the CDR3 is TGTGCCAGCAGCTTGAGCCAGGGGGCGTTTTCTGGCTACACCTTC. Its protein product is CASSLSQGAFSGYTF.

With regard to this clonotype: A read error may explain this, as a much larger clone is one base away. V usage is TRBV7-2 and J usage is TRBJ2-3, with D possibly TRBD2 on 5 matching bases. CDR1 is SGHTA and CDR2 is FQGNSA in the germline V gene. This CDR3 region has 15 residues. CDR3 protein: CASSFRLPSTDAQYF. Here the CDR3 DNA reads TGTGCCAGCAGCTTTCGATTACCTAGCACAGATGCGCAGTATTTT. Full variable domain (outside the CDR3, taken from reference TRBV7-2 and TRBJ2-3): GAGVSQSPSNKVTEKGKDVELRCDPISGHTALYWYRQSLGQGLEFLIYFQGNSAPDKSGLPSDRFSAERTGGSVSTLTIQRTQQEDSAVYLCASSFRLPSTDAQYFGPGTRLTVL.

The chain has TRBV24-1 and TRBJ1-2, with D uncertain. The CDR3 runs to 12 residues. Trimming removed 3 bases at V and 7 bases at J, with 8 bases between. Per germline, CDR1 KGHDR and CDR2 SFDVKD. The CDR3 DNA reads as TGTGCCACCAGTGATCCAAGGCTTGGCTACACCTTC. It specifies CATSDPRLGYTF.

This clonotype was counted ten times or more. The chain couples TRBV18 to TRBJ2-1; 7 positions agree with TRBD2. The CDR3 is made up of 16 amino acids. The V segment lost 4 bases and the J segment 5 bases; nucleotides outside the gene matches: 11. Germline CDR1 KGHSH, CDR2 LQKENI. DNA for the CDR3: TGTGCCAGCTCACTGAAGACTAGCACGGCAAACAATGAGCAGTTCTTC. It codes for CASSLKTSTANNEQFF. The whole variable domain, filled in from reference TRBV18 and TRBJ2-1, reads NAGVMQNPRHLVRRRGQEARLRCSPMKGHSHVYWYRQLPEEGLKFMVYLQKENIIDESGMPKERFSAEFPKEGPSILRIQQVVRGDSAAYFCASSLKTSTANNEQFFGPGTRLTVL.

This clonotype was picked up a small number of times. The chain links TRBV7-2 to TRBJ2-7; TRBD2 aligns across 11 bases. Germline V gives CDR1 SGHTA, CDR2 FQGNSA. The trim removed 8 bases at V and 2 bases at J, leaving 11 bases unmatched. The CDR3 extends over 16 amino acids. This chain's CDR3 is CASSFLGTSGAYEQYF. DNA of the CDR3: TGTGCCAGCTCTTTCTTAGGGACTAGCGGTGCCTACGAGCAGTACTTC.

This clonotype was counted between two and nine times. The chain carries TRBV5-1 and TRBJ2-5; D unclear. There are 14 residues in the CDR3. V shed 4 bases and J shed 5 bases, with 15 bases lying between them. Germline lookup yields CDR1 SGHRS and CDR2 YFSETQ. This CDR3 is CASSPSNGRETQYF. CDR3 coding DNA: TGCGCCAGCAGCCCCTCGAACGGAAGGGAGACCCAGTACTTC.

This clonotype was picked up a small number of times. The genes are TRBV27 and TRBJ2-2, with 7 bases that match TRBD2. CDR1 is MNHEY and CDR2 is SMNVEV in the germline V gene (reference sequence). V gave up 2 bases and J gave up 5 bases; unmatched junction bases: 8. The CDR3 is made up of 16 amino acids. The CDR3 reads CASSLSAGVGTGELFF. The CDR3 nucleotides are TGTGCCAGCAGTTTAAGTGCGGGAGTTGGGACCGGGGAGCTGTTTTTT.

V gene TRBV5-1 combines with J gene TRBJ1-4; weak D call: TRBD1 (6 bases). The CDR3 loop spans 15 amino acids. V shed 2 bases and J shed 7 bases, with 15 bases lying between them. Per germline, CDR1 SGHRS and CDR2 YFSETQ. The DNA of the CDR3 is TGCGCCAGCAGCTTCGGGGGTCAGGGGAGTGAAAAACTGTTTTTT. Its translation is CASSFGGQGSEKLFF.

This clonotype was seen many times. The CDR3: CASSLARDQPQHF. Written as DNA, the CDR3 is TGTGCCAGCAGTTTAGCGCGGGATCAGCCCCAGCATTTT. The chain carries TRBV12-3 or TRBV12-4 and TRBJ1-5; no reliable D call. This CDR3 has 13 amino acids. V was shortened by 0 bases and J by 5 bases, with 5 bases between the two germline ends.

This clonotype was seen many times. Written as DNA, the CDR3 is TGTGCCAGCAGTTACTCACGGGGGAATGAGCAGTTCTTC. It translates to CASSYSRGNEQFF. V usage is TRBV6-2 or TRBV6-3 and J usage is TRBJ2-1; tentatively, D is TRBD2 (6 bases). From germline, CDR1 is MNHEY and CDR2 SVGEGT. Trimming stripped 0 bases from V and 7 bases from J, with 7 bases between. The CDR3 has 13 residues.

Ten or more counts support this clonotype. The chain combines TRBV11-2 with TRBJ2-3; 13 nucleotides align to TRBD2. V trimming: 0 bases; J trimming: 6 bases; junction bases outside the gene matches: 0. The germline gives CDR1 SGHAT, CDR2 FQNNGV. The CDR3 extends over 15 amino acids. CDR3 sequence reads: CASSLETSGRDTQYF. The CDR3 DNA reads TGTGCCAGCAGCTTAGAGACTAGCGGGAGGGATACGCAGTATTTT. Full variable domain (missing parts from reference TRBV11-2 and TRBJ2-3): EAGVAQSPRYKIIEKRQSVAFWCNPISGHATLYWYQQILGQGPKLLIQFQNNGVVDDSQLPKDRFSAERLKGVDSTLKIQPAKLEDSAVYLCASSLETSGRDTQYFGPGTRLTVL.

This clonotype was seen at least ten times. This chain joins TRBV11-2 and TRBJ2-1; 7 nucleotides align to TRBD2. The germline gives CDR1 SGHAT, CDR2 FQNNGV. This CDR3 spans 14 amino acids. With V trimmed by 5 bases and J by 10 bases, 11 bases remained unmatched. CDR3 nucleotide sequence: TGTGCCAGCAGCCGCCAATCTAGCGGAGTCGAGCAGTTCTTC. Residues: CASSRQSSGVEQFF. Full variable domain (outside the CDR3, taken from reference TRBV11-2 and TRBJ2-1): EAGVAQSPRYKIIEKRQSVAFWCNPISGHATLYWYQQILGQGPKLLIQFQNNGVVDDSQLPKDRFSAERLKGVDSTLKIQPAKLEDSAVYLCASSRQSSGVEQFFGPGTRLTVL.

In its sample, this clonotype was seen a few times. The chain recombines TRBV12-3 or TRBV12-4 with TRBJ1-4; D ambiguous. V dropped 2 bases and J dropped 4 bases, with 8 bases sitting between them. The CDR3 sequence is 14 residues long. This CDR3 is CASSLPRRNEKLFF. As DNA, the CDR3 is TGTGCCAGCAGTTTACCGCGGCGTAATGAAAAACTGTTTTTT.

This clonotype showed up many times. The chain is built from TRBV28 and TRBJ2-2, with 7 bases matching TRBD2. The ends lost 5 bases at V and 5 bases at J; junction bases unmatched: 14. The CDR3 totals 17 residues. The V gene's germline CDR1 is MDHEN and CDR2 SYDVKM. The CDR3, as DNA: TGTGCCAGCAGTCTCTCGGGGAGGACTAGACGTACCGGGGAGCTGTTTTTT. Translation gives CASSLSGRTRRTGELFF.

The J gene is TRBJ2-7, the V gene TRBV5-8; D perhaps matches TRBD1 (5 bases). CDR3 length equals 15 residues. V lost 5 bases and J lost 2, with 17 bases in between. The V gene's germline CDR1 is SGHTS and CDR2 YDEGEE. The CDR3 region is CASRIRTRETYEQYF. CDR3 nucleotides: TGTGCCAGCAGAATCCGGACAAGGGAAACCTACGAGCAGTACTTC.